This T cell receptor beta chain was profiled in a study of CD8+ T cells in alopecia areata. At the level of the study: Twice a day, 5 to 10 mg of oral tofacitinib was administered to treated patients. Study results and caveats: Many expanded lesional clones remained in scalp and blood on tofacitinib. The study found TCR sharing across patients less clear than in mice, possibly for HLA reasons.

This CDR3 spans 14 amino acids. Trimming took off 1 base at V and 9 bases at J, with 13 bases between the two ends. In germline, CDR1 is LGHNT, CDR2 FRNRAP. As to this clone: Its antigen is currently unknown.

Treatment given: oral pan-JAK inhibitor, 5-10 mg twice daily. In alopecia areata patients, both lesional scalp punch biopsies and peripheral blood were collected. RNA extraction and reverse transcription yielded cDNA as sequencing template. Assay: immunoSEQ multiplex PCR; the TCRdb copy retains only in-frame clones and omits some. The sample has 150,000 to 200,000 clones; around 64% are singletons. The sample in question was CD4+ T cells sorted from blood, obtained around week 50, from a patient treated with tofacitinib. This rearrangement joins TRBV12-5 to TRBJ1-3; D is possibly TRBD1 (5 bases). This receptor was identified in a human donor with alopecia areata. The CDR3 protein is CASGLEAGSTTIYF. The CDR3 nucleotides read TGTGCTAGTGGTTTGGAGGCAGGGTCTACCACCATATATTTT.